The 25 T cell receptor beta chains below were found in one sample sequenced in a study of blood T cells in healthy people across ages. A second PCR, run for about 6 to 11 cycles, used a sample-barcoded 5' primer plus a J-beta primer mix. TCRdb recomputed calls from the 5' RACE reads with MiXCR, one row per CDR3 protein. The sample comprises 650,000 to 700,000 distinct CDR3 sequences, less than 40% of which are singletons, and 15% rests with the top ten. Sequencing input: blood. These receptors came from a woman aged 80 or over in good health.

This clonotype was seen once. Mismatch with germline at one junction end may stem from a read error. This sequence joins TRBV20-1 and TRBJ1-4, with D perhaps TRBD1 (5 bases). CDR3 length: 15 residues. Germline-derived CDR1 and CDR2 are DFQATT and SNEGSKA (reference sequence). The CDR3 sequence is CSVRQLGSTNEKLFF. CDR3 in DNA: TGCAGTGTTAGACAGTTGGGTTCAACTAATGAAAAACTGTTTTTT.

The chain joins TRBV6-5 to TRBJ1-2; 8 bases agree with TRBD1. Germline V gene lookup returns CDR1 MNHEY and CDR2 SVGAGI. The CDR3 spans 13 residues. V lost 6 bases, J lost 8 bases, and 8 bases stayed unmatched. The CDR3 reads CASRKGQGGGYTF. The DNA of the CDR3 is TGTGCCAGCAGGAAAGGACAGGGTGGGGGCTACACCTTC.

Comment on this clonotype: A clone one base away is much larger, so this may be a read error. CDR3 protein: CAGSQDTGGITDTQYF. CDR3 DNA: TGCGCCGGCAGCCAAGATACAGGGGGGATTACAGATACGCAGTATTTT. The chain combines TRBV4-3 with TRBJ2-3; TRBD1 agrees at 8 bases. The CDR3 contains 16 residues. Per the germline V gene, CDR1 is LGHNA and CDR2 is YSLEER.

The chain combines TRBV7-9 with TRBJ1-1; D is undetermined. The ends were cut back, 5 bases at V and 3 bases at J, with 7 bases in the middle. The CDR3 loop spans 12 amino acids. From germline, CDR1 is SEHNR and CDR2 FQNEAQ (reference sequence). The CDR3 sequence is CASSLKDTEAFF. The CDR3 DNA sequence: TGTGCCAGCAGCCTCAAGGACACTGAAGCTTTCTTT.

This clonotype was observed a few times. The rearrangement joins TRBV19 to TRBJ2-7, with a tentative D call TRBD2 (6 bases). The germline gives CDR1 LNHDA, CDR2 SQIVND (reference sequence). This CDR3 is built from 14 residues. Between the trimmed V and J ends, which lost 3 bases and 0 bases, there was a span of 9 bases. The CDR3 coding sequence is TGTGCCAGTAGTATTGGGGGGACCTCCTACGAGCAGTACTTC. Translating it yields CASSIGGTSYEQYF.

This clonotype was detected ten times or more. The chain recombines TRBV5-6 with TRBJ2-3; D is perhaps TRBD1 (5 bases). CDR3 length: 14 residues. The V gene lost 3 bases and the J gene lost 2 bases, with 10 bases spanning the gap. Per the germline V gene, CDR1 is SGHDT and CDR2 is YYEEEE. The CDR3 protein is CASSSRGFTDTQYF. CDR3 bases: TGTGCCAGCAGCTCTAGGGGTTTCACAGATACGCAGTATTTT.

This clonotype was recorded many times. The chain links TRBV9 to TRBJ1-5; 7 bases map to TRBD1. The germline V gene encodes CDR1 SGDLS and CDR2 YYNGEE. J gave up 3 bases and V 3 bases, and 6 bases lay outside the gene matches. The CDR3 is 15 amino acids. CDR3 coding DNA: TGTGCCAGCAGCGGGAAGGGGGCGGTCAATCAGCCCCAGCATTTT. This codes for CASSGKGAVNQPQHF.

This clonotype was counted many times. The CDR3 region is CASSESYGFDEQYF. The CDR3 coding sequence is TGCGCCAGCAGTGAATCTTACGGGTTTGACGAGCAGTACTTC. The V call is TRBV10-2, the J call TRBJ2-7, with D unclear. The V end was cut by 3 bases, the J end by 5 bases, with 14 bases between. The CDR3 is 14 amino acids. CDR1 is WSHSY and CDR2 is SAAADI in the germline V gene.

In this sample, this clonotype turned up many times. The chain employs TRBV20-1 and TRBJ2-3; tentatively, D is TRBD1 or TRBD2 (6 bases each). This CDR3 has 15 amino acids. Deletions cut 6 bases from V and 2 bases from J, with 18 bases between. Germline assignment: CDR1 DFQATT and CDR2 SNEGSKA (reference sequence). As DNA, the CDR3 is TGCAGTGCCCTGGTCTCAGGGGAGGACACAGATACGCAGTATTTT. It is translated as CSALVSGEDTDTQYF.

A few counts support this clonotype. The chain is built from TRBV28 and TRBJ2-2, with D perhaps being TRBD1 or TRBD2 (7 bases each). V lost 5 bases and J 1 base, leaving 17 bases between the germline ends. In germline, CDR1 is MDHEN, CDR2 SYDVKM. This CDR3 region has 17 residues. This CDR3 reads CASSLGGGLGNTGELFF. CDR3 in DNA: TGTGCCAGCAGTCTGGGAGGGGGCTTGGGGAACACCGGGGAGCTGTTTTTT.

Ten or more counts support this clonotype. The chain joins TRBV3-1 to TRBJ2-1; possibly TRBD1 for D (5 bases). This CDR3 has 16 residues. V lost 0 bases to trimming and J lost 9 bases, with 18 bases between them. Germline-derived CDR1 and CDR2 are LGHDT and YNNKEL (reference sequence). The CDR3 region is CASSQDQGRGDGEQFF. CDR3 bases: TGTGCCAGCAGCCAAGATCAGGGTAGGGGTGATGGTGAGCAGTTCTTC.

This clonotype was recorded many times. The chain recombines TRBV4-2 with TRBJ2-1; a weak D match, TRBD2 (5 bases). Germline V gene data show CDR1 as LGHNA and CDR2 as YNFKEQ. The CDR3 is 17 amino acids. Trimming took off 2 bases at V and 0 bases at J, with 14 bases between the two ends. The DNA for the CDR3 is TGTGCCAGCAGCCAAAAAGGGTGGAGGAGCTCCTACAATGAGCAGTTCTTC. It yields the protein CASSQKGWRSSYNEQFF.

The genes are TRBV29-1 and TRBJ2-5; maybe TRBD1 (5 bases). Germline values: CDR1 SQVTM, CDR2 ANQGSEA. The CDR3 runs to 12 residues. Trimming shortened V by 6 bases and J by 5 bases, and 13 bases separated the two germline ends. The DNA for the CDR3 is TGCAGCGTGAAAAGGGCAGGGGAGACCCAGTACTTC. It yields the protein CSVKRAGETQYF.

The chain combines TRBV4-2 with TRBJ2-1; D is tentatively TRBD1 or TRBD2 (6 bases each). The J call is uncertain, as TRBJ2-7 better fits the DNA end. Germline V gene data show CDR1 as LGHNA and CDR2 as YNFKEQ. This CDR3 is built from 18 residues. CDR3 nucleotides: TGTGCCAGCAGCCAAGCTGGACGTGGGGGGCTCACCTACAATGAGCAGTACTTC. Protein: CASSQAGRGGLTYNEQYF.

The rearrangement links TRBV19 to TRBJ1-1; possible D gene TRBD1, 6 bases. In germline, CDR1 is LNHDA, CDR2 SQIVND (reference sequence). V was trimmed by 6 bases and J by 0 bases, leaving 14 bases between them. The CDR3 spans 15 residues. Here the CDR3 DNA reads TGTGCCAGTAGGGAATACAGGGATATGAACACTGAAGCTTTCTTT. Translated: CASREYRDMNTEAFF. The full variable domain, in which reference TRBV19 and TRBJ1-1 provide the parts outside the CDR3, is DGGITQSPKYLFRKEGQNVTLSCEQNLNHDAMYWYRQDPGQGLRLIYYSQIVNDFQKGDIAEGYSVSREKKESFPLTVTSAQKNPTAFYLCASREYRDMNTEAFFGQGTRLTVV.

The CDR3 loop is CASSEWDRGPEAFF. CDR3 sequence (DNA): TGTGCCAGCAGTGAATGGGACAGGGGGCCTGAAGCTTTCTTT. V usage is TRBV25-1 and J usage is TRBJ1-1; 12 bases align to TRBD1. CDR1 is MGHDK, CDR2 SYGVNS, per germline. J gave up 6 bases and V 1 base, and 0 bases lay outside the gene matches. The CDR3 runs to 14 residues.

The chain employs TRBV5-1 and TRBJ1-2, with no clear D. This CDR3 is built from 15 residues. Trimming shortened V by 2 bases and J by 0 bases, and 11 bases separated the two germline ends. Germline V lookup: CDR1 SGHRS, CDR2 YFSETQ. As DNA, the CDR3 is TGCGCCAGCAGCTTCCAGACACAAGCTAACTATGGCTACACCTTC. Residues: CASSFQTQANYGYTF.

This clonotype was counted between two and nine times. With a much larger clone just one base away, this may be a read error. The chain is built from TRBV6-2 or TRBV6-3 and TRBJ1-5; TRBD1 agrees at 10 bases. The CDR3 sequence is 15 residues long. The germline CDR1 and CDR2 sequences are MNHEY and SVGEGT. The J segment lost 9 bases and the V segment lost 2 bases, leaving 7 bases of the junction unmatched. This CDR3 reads CASSYGTGVVRPQHF. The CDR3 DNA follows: TGTGCCAGCAGTTACGGGACAGGGGTGGTCCGGCCCCAGCATTTT.

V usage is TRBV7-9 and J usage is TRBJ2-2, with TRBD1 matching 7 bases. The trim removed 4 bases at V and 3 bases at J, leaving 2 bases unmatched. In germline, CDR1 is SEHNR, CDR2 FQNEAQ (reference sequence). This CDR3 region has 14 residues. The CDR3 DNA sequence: TGTGCCAGCAGCTGGGACAGCTACACCGGGGAGCTGTTTTTT. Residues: CASSWDSYTGELFF.

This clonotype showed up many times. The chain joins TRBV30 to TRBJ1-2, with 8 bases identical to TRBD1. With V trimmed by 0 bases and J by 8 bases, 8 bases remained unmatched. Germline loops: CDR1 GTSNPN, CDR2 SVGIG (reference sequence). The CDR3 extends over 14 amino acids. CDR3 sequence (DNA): TGTGCCTGGAGTGTCCTAACGGACAGGGCAGGCTACACCTTC. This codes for CAWSVLTDRAGYTF.

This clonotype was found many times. The CDR3 loop is CSAPGQGINEQFF. The CDR3, as DNA: TGCAGTGCTCCGGGACAGGGGATAAATGAGCAGTTCTTC. V and J are TRBV20-1 and TRBJ2-1; 10 nucleotides agree with TRBD1. Trimming at V came to 5 bases and at J to 7 bases, leaving 5 bases not matched to a gene. The CDR3 contains 13 residues. Germline values: CDR1 DFQATT, CDR2 SNEGSKA (reference sequence).

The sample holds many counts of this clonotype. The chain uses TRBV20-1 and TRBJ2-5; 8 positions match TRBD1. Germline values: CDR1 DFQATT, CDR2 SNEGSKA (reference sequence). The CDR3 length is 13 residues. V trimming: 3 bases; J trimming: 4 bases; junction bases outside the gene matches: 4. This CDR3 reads CSASGQGAETQYF. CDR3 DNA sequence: TGCAGTGCTAGTGGGCAGGGGGCAGAGACCCAGTACTTC.

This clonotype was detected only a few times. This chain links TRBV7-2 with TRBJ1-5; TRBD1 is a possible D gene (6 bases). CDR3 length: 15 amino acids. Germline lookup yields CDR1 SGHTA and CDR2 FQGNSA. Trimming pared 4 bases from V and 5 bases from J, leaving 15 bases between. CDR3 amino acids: CASSYRGGEDQPQHF. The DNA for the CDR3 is TGTGCCAGCAGCTACCGAGGGGGGGAAGATCAGCCCCAGCATTTT.

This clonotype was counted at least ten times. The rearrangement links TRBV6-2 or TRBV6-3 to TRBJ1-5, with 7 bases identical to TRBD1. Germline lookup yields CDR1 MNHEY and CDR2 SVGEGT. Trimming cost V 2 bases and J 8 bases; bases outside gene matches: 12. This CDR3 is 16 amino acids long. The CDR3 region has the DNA TGTGCCAGCAGTTACAACCCGACAGGGAGAATTAAGCCCCAGCATTTT. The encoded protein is CASSYNPTGRIKPQHF.

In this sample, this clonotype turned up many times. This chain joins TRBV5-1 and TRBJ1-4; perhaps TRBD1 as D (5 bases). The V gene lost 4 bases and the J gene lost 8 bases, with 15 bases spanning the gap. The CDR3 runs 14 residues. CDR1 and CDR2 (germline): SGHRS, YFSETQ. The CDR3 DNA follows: TGCGCCAGCAGCGATTTAGGGGTGGGAGAAAAACTGTTTTTT. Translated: CASSDLGVGEKLFF. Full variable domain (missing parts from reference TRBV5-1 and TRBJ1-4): KAGVTQTPRYLIKTRGQQVTLSCSPISGHRSVSWYQQTPGQGLQFLFEYFSETQRNKGNFPGRFSGRQFSNSRSEMNVSTLELGDSALYLCASSDLGVGEKLFFGSGTQLSVL.